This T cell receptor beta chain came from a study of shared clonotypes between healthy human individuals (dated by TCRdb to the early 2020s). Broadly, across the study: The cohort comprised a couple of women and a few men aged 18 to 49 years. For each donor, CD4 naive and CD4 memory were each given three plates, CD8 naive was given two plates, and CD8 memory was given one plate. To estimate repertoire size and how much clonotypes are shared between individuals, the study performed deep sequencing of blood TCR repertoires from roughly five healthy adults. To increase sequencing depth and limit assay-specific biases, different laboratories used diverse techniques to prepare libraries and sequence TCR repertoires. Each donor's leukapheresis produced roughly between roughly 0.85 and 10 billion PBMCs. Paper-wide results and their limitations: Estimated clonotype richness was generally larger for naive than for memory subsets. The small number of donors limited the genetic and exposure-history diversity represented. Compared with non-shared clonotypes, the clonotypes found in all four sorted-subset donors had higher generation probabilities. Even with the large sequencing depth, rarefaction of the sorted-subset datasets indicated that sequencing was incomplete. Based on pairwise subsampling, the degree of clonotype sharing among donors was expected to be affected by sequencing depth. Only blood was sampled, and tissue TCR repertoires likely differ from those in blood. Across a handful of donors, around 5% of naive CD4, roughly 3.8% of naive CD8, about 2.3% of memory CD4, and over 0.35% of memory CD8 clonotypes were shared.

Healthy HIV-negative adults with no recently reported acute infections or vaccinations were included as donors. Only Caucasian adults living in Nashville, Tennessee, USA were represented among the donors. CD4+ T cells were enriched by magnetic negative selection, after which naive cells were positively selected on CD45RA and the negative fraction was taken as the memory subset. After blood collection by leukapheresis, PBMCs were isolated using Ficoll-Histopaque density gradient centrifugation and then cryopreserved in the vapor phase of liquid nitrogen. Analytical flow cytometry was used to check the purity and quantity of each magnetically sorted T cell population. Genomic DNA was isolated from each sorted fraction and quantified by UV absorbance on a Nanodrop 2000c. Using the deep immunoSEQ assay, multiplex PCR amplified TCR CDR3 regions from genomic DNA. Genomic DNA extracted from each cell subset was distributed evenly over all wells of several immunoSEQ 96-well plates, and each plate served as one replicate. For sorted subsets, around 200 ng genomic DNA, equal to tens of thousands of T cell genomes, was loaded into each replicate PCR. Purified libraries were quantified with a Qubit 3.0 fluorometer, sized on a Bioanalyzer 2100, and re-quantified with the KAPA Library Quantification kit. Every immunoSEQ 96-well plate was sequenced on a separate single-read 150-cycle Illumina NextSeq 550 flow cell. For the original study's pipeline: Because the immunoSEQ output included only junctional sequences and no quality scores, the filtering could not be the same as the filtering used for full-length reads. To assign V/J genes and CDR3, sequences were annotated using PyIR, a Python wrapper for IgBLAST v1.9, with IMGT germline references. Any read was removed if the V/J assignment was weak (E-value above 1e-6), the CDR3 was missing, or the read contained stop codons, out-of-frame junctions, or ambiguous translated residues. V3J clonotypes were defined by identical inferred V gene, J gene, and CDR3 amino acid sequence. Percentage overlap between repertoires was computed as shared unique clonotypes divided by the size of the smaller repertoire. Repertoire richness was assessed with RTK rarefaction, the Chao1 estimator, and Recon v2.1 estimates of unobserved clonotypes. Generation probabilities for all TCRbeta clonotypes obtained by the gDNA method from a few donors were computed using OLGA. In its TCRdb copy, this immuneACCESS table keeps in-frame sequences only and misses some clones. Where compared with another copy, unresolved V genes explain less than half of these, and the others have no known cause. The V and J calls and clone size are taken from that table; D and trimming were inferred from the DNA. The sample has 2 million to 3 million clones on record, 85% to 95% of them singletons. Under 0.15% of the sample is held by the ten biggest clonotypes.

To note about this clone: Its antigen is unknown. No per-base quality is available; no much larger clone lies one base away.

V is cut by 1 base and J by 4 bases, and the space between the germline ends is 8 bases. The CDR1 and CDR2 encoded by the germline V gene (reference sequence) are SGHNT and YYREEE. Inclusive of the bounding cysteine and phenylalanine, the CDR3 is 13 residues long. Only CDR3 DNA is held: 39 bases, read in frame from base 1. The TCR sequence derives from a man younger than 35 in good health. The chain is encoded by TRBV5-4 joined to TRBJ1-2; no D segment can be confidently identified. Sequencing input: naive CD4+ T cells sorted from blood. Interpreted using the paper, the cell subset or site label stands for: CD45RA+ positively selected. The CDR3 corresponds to CASSLPGLYGYTF. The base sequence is TGTGCCAGCAGCTTGCCAGGTCTCTATGGCTACACCTTC.